This T cell receptor (beta chain) stems from a study of spatial heterogeneity in lung cancer. The wider study: Detected sequences consistently included more beta-chain ones than alpha-chain ones.

The CDR3 contains 15 residues. Trimming removed 8 bases at V and 2 bases at J, with 15 bases between. Germline CDR1 and CDR2: ENHRY and SYGVKD. Study-level points and caveats: In blood, ubiquitous expanded tumor TCRs appeared more at resection than follow-up.

Unique molecular identifiers tagged every individual TCR cDNA molecule. TCRdb reprocessed the 5' RACE reads via MiXCR and lists one record per CDR3 protein. The sample has about 56,000 distinct CDR3 sequences; less than 10% are singletons. The time point here: sample taken at primary tumor resection. No cell sorting; template was whole RNA from tumor, lung tissue or PBMC. The donor group consisted of approximately 77 patients who had untreated, early-stage non-small cell lung cancer. A remark on this clonotype: Its specificity is unknown.

This sequence originates from a female donor with early-stage non-small cell lung cancer. Specimen: PBMCs, collected at surgery. J is TRBJ2-2 and V is TRBV10-3, with D tentatively TRBD1 or TRBD2 (5 bases each). The CDR3 here is CAISPNGGNTGELFF. The DNA for the CDR3 is TGTGCCATCTCTCCAAATGGGGGTAACACCGGGGAGCTGTTTTTT.